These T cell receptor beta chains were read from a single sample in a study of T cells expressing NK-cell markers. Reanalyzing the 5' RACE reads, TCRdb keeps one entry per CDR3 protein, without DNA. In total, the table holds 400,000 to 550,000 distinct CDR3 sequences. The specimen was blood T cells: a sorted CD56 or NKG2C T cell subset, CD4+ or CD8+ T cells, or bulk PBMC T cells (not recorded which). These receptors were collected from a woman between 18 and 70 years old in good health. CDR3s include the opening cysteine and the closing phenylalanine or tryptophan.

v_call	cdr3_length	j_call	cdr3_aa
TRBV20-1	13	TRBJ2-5	CSAILAGTETQYF
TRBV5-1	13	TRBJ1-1	CASSPRDLMGAFF
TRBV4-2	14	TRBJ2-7	CASSQEQSSYEQYF
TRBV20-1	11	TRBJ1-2	CSAETIRGYTF
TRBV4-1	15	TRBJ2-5	CASSQEGSVVETQYF
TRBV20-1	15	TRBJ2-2	CSANSGTRNTGELFF
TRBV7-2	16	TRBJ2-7	CASSLALAGGSYEQYF
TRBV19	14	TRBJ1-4	CASSIRGNNEKLFF
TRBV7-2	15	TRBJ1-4	CASSPQVLLNEKLFF
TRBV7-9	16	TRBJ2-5	CASSLSSGGAGETQYF
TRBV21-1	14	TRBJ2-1	CASSTPGAYNEQFF
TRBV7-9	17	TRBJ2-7	CASSSTRGGRFPYEQYF
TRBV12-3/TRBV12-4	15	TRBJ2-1	CASNLRSGGAYEQFF
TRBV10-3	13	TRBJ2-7	CAISGGTGNEQYF
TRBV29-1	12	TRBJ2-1	CSVELTGNEQFF
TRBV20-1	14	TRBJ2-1	CSARDQAGYNEQFF
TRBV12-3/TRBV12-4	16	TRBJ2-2	CASSLHGTGGTGELFF
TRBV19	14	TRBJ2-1	CASSMNPGYNEQFF
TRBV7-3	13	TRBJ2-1	CASSLTGVNEQFF
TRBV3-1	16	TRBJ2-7	CASSQRGASGIYEQYF
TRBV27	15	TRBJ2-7	CASSSLAGAPYEQYF
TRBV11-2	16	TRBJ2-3	CASSPGDRGGTDTQYF
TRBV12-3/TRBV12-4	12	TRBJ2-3	CASRERTDTQYF
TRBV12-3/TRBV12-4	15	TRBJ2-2	CASSFSGGRGGELFF
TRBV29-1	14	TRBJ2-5	CSHTGTGGWETQYF
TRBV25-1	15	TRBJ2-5	CASSATSGTQETQYF
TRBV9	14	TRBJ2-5	CASSVAPSLETQYF
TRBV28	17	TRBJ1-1	CASSSLFMKQANTEAFF
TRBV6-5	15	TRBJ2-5	CASSYEKTFQETQYF
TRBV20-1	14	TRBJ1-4	CSAQPGGSDEKLFF
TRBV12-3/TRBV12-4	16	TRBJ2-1	CASSPLLAGTYNEQFF
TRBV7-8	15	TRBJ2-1	CASSPLSGSYNEQFF
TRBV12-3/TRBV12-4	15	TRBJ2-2	CASKSWGGNTGELFF
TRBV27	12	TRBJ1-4	CASTSGNEKLFF
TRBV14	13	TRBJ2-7	CASSLRPTYEQYF
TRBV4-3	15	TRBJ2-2	CASSQDWTITGELFF
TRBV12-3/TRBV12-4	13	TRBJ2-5	CASRGQGQETQYF
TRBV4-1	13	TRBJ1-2	CASSVGANYGYTF
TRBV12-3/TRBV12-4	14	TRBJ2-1	CASSQGTSAGPKFF
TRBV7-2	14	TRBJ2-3	CASIRRGGFDTQYF
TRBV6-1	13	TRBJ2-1	CASTGTEVNEQFF
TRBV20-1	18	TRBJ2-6	CSARDPDIRFSGANVLTF
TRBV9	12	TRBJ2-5	CASSVETQTQYF
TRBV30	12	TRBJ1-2	CAWSAQGYGYTF
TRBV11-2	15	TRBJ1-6	CASSLAGKYNSPLHF
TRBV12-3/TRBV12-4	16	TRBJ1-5	CASSLALGGGNQPQHF
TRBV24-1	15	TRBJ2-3	CATSDLGQGGDTQYF
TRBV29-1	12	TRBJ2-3	CSAHRGSDTQYF